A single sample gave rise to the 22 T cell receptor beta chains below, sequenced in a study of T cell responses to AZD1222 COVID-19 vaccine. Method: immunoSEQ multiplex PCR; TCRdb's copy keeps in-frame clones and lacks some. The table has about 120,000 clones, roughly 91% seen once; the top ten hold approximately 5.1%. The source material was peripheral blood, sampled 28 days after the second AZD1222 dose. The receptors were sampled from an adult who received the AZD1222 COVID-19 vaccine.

DNA of the CDR3: TGTGCCAGCATCCGCACAGGGGCCCCAATTAACGAGCAGTACTTC. Its translation: CASIRTGAPINEQYF. The V call is TRBV2, the J call TRBJ2-7; 7 bases are shared with TRBD1. The V gene's germline CDR1 is SNHLY and CDR2 FYNNEI. With 7 bases clipped from V and 5 bases from J, the junction kept 14 bases outside the gene matches. This CDR3 region has 15 residues.

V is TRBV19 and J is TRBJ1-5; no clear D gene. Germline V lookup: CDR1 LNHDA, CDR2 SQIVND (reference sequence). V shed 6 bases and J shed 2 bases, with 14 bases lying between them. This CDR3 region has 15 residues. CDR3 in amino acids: CASRESGIGNQPQHF. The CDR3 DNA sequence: TGTGCCAGTAGGGAATCGGGAATTGGCAATCAGCCCCAGCATTTT.

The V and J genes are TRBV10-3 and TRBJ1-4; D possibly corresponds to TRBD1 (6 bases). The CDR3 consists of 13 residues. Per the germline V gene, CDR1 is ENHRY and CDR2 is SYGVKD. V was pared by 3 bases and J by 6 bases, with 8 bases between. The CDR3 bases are TGTGCCATCAGTGAATCAGGGGATGAAAAACTGTTTTTT. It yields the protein CAISESGDEKLFF.

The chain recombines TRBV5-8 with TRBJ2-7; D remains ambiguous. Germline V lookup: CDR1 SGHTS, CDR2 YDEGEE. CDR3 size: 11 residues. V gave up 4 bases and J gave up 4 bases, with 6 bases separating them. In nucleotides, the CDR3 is TGTGCCAGCAGCACCCCGTACGAGCAGTACTTC. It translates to CASSTPYEQYF.

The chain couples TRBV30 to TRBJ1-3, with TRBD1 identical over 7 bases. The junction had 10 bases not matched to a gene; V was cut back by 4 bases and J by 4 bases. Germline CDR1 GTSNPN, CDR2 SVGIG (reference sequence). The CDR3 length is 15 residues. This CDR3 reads CAWIIAGTAGNTIYF. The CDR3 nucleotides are TGTGCCTGGATAATCGCCGGGACAGCCGGAAACACCATATATTTT.

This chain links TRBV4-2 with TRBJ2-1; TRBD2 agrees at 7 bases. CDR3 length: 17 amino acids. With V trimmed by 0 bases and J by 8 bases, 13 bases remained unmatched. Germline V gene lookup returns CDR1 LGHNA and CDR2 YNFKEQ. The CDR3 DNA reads TGTGCCAGCAGCCAAGAATGGGGAGGGGCTTCTGGAGATGAGCAGTTCTTC. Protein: CASSQEWGGASGDEQFF.

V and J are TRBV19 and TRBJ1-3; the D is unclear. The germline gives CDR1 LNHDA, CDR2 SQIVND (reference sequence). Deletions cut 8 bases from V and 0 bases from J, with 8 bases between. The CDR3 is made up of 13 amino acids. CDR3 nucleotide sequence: TGTGCCAGTGGCGGGAGCTCTGGAAACACCATATATTTT. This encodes CASGGSSGNTIYF.

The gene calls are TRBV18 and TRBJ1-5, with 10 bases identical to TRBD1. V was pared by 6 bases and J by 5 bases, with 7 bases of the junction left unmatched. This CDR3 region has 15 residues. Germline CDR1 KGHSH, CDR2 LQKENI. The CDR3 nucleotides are TGTGCCAGCTCTCAAGGACAGGGGGAGTATCAGCCCCAGCATTTT. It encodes CASSQGQGEYQPQHF.

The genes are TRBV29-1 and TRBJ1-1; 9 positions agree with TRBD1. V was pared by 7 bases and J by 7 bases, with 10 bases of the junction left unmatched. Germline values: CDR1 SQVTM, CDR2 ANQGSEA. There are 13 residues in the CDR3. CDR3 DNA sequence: TGCAGCGCCCAACAGGGGGCGCGGGGTGAAGCTTTCTTT. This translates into CSAQQGARGEAFF.

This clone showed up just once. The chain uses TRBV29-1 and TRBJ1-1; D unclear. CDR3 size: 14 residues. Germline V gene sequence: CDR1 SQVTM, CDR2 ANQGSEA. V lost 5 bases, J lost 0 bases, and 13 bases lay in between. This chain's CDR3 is CSVKRSVLNTEAFF. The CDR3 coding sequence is TGCAGCGTTAAAAGGTCAGTGCTGAACACTGAAGCTTTCTTT.

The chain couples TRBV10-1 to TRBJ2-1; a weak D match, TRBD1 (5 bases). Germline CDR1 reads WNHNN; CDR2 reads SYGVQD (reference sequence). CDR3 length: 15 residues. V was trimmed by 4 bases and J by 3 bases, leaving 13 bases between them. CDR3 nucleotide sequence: TGCGCCAGCAGTGTACCAGGGCCGAACTACAATGAGCAGTTCTTC. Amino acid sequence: CASSVPGPNYNEQFF.

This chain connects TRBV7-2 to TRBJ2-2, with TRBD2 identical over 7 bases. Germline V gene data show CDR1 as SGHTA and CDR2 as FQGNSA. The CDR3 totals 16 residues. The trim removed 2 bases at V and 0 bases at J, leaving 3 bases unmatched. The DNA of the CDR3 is TGTGCCAGCAGCTTACGTCGGGGGGCGAACACCGGGGAGCTGTTTTTT. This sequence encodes CASSLRRGANTGELFF.

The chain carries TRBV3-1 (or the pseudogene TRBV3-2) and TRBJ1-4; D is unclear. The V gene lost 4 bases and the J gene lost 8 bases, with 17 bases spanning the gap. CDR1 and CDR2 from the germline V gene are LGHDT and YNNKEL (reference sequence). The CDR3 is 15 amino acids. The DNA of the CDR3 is TGTGCCAGCAGCCCCTCTGGTTCGGTTTCAGAAAAACTGTTTTTT. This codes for CASSPSGSVSEKLFF.

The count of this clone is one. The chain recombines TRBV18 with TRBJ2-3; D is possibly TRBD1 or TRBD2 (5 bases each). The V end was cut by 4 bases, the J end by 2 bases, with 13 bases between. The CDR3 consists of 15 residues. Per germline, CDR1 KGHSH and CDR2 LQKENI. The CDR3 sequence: CASSLRGEFTDTQYF. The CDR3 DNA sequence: TGTGCCAGCTCACTCCGAGGGGAGTTCACAGATACGCAGTATTTT.

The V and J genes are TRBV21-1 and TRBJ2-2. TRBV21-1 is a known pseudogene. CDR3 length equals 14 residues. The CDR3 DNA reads TGTGCCAGCTCCTCGTCGGTAAAGGCCGGGGAGCTGTTTTTT. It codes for CASSSSVKAGELFF.

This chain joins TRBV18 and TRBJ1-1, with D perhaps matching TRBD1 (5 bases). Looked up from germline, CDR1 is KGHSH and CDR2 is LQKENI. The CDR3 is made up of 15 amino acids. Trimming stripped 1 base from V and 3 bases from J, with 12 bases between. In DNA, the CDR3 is TGTGCCAGCTCACCACTCTCAGCGGGGGACACTGAAGCTTTCTTT. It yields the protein CASSPLSAGDTEAFF. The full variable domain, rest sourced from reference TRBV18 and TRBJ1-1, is NAGVMQNPRHLVRRRGQEARLRCSPMKGHSHVYWYRQLPEEGLKFMVYLQKENIIDESGMPKERFSAEFPKEGPSILRIQQVVRGDSAAYFCASSPLSAGDTEAFFGQGTRLTVV.

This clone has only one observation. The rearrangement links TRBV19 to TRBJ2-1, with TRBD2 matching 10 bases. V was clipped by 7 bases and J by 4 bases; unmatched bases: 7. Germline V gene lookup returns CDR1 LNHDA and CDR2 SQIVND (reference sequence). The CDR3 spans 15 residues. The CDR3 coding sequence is TGTGCCAGTACTTTAGCGGGAGGCCCATACAATGAGCAGTTCTTC. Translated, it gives CASTLAGGPYNEQFF.

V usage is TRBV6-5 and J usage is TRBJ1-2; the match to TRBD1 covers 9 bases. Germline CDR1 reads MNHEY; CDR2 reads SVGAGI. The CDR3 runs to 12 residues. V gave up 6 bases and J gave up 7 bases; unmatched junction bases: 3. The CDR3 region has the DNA TGTGCCAGCAGACTACAGGGGGCTGGCTACACCTTC. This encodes CASRLQGAGYTF.

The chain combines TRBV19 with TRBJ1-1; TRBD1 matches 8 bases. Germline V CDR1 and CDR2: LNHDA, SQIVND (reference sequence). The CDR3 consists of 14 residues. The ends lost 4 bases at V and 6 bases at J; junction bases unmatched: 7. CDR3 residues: CASSRGQGAAEAFF. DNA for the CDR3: TGTGCCAGTAGTAGAGGCCAGGGGGCCGCTGAAGCTTTCTTT.

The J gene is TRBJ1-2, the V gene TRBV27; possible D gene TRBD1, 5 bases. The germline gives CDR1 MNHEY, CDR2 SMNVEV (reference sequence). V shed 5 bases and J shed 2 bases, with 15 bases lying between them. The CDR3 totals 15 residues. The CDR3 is CASSREGPGNYGYTF. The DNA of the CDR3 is TGTGCCAGCAGTCGCGAGGGGCCCGGGAACTATGGCTACACCTTC.

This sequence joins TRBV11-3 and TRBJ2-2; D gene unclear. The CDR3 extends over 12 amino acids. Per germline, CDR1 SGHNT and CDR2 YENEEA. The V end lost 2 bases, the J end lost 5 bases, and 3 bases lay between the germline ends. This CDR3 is CASSLTTGELFF. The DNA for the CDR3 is TGTGCCAGCAGCTTAACGACCGGGGAGCTGTTTTTT.

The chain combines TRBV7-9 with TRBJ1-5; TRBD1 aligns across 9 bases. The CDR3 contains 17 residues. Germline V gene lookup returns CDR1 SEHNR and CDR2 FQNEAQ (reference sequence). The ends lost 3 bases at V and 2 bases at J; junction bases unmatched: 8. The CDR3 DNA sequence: TGTGCCAGCAGCTTCTGGACAGGGGTCCCCGGCAATCAGCCCCAGCATTTT. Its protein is CASSFWTGVPGNQPQHF.